This TCR beta chain is from a study of T-cell reconstitution after alpha-beta-depleted transplantation in children. Whole-study findings and limits: A year post-transplant, T-cell counts and diversity derived mostly from newly produced T cells. Recipient T cells and thymic progenitors that survived gave rise to the high TCRbeta diversity observed at day 60 in some patients. Expanded graft clones numbering several hundred reportedly gave rise to alpha-beta T cells about two months after transplant.

Concerning this clonotype itself: Its antigen is unidentified.

The CDR3 contains 15 residues. V lost 5 bases to trimming and J lost 0 bases, with 13 bases between them. Per germline, CDR1 MDHEN and CDR2 SYDVKM. The library targeted TCRbeta and was prepared with unique molecular identifiers. TCRdb reprocessed the PCR reads with MiXCR, giving one entry per CDR3 protein. The data hold roughly 790,000 distinct CDR3 sequences, with around 15% observed a single time. The material was PBMCs, mostly from graft donor cells, obtained 360 days after TCRalphabeta/CD19-depleted stem cell transplant. This TCR derives from a male patient between 5 and 17 years old who had a stem cell transplant for acute lymphoblastic leukemia, so the T cells may come from the graft donor. This chain joins TRBV28 and TRBJ2-5, with D maybe TRBD1 (7 bases). The CDR3 nucleotides are TGTGCCAGCAGTCAGGGGGGAGAATACCAAGAGACCCAGTACTTC. Encoded protein: CASSQGGEYQETQYF.